This T cell receptor beta chain was retrieved from a study of breast tumors, draining lymph nodes, adjacent tissues. This clonotype occurred many times. Its antigen is not identified. Germline V gene sequence: CDR1 LNHNV, CDR2 YYDKDF (reference sequence). With 3 bases removed from V and 5 bases from J, the gap between germline ends came to 17 bases. CDR3 length equals 15 residues. Whole-study findings and limits: That most tumor T cells come from lymph nodes remained unproven.

TCRdb re-called the multiplex PCR reads with MiXCR, one entry per CDR3 protein. This table has tens of thousands of distinct CDR3 sequences, over 40% appearing once. The clonotype comes from a female donor with breast cancer. Some clones in this sample may be carry-over from other donors' samples. This chain uses TRBV15 with TRBJ2-7, with a possible D match to TRBD1 (6 bases). What was sequenced was breast tumor tissue. The CDR3 spells CATSRERDIMDEQYF. The CDR3 coding sequence is TGTGCCACCAGCAGGGAGAGGGACATTATGGACGAGCAGTACTTC.